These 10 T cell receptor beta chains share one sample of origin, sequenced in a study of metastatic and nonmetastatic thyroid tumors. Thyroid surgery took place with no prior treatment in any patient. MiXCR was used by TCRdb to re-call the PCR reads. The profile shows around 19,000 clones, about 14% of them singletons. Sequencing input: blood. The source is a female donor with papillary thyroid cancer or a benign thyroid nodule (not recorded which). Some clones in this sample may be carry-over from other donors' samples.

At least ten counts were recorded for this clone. The CDR3, as DNA: TGTGCCAGCAGCTTATCGGACAGGGCCCACGAGCAGTACTTC. As protein: CASSLSDRAHEQYF. V and J are TRBV11-2 and TRBJ2-7; TRBD1 aligns across 8 bases. V dropped 2 bases and J dropped 5; count of bases not matched to a gene: 5. Germline V gene lookup returns CDR1 SGHAT and CDR2 FQNNGV. The CDR3 extends over 14 amino acids.

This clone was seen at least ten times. The CDR3 reads CASSQEPFPSAGGTGELFF. The CDR3 DNA reads as TGTGCCAGCAGCCAAGAACCCTTCCCGAGCGCGGGTGGGACCGGGGAGCTGTTTTTT. The V and J genes are TRBV3-1 and TRBJ2-2, with D perhaps TRBD2 (5 bases). CDR1 and CDR2 from the germline V gene are LGHDT and YNNKEL (reference sequence). Between the trimmed V and J ends, which lost 0 bases and 5 bases, there was a span of 22 bases. The CDR3 spans 19 residues.

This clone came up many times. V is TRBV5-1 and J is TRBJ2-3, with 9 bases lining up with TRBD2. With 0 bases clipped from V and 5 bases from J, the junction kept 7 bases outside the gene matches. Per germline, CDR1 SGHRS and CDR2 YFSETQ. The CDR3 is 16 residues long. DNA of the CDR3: TGCGCCAGCAGCTTGGCGGTAGCGGGAGTTGGAGATACGCAGTATTTT. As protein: CASSLAVAGVGDTQYF.

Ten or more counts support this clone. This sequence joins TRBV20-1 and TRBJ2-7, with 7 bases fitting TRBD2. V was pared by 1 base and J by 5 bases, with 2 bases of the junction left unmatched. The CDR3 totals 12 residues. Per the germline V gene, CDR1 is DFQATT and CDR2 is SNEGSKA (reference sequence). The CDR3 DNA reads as TGCAGTGCTAGAGGGACTAGTGACGAGCAGTACTTC. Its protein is CSARGTSDEQYF.

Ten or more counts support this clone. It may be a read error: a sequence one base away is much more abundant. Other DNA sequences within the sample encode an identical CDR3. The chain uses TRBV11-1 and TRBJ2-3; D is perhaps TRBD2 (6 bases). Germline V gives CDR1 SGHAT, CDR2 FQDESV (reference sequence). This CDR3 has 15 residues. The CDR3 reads CASSLARSSADTQYF. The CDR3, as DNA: TGCGCCAGCAGCTTAGCGCGGTCTAGCGCAGATACGCAGTATTTT.

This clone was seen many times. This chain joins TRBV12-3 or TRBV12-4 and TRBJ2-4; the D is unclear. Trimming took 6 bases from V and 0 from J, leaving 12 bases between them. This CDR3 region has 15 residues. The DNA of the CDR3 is TGTGCCAGCAGCAAATATAGTCAAGCCAAAAACATTCAGTACTTC. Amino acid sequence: CASSKYSQAKNIQYF.

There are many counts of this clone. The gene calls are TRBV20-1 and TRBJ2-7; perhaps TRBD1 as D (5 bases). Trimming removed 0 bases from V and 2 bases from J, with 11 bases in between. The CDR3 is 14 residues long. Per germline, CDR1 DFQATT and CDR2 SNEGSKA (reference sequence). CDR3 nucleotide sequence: TGCAGTGCTAGAGATCCGACAGTTACCTACGAGCAGTACTTC. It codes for CSARDPTVTYEQYF.

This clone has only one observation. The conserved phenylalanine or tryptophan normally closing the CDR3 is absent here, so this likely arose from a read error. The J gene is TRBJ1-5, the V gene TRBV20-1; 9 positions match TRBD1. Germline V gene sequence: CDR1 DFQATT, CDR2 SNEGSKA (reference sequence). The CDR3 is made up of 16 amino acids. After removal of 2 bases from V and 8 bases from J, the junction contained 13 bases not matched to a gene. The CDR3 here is CSARSPWGQGGKPQHS. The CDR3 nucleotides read TGCAGTGCTAGATCACCTTGGGGACAGGGAGGTAAGCCCCAGCATTCT.

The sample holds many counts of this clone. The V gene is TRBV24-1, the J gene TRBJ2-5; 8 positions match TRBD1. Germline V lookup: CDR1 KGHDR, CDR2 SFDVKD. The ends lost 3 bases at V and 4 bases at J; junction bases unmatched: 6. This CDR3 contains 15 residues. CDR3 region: CATSDPQGAGETQYF. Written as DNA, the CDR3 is TGTGCCACCAGTGATCCCCAGGGGGCTGGAGAGACCCAGTACTTC.

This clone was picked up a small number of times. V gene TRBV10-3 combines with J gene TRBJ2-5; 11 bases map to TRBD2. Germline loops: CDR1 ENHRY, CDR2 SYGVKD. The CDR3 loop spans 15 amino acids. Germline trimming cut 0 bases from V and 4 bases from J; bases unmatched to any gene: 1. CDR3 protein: CAISESGLAGETQYF. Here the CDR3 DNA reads TGTGCCATCAGTGAGTCCGGACTAGCGGGAGAGACCCAGTACTTC.